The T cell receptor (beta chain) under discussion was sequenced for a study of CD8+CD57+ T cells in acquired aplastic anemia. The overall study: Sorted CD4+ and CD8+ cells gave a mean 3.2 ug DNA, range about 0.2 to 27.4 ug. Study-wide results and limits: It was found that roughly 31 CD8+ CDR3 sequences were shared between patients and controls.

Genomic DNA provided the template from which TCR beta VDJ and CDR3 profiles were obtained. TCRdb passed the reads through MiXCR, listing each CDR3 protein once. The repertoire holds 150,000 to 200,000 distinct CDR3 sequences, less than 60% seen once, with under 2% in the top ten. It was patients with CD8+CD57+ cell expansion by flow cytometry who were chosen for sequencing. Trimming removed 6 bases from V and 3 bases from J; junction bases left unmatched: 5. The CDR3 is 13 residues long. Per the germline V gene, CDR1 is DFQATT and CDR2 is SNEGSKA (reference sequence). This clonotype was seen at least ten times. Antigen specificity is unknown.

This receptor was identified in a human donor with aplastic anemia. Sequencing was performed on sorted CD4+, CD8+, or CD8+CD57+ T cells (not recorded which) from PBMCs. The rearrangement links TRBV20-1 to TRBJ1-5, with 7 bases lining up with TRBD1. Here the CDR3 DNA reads TGCAGTGCGCCGGGACAGTTCAATCAGCCCCAGCATTTT. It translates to CSAPGQFNQPQHF.